This TCR beta chain was sequenced for a study of T-cell reconstitution after alpha-beta-depleted transplantation in children. TCRbeta library preparation incorporated unique molecular identifiers. Each CDR3 protein gets one entry after TCRdb re-called the PCR reads with MiXCR. The data contain about 340,000 distinct CDR3 sequences, 15% to 20% of them singletons. The germline V and J ends were trimmed by 4 bases and 1 base, with 11 bases remaining between them. The germline V gene encodes CDR1 SQVTM and CDR2 ANQGSEA. This CDR3 has 13 amino acids. Sequences were derived from PBMCs, mostly from graft donor cells, sampled 360 days after TCRalphabeta/CD19-depleted stem cell transplant. This TCR was sampled from a male patient under 10 years old who had a stem cell transplant for acute lymphoblastic leukemia, so the T cells may come from the graft donor. This chain uses TRBV29-1 with TRBJ2-7, with D unresolved. The CDR3 region has the DNA TGCAGCGTTGTGGGTCCGGGTTCCTACGAGCAGTACTTC. This sequence encodes CSVVGPGSYEQYF.